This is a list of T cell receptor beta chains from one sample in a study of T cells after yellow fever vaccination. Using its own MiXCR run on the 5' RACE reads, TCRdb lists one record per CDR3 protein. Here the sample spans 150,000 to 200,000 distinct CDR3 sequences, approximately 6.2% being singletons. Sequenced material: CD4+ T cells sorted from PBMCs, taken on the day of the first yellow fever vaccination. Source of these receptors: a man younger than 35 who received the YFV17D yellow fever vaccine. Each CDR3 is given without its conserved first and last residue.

ASSSSSLQPQH | TRBJ1-5 | TRBV7-8
ASSLGRGLYQETQY | TRBJ2-5 | TRBV7-9
ATLTGTAYNEQF | TRBJ2-1 | TRBV12-3/TRBV12-4
SATGPSSNTGELF | TRBJ2-2 | TRBV29-1
AISESGGDQPQH | TRBJ1-5 | TRBV10-3
ASSSLRTGYYGYT | TRBJ1-2 | TRBV6-5
ASSLGAGSYNEQF | TRBJ2-1 | TRBV5-1
ASSVSLSLTAQETQY | TRBJ2-5 | TRBV5-5
AARGTGINEQF | TRBJ2-1 | TRBV28
ASSLEGAQKGEAF | TRBJ1-1 | TRBV5-1
ASSVEAVDTEAF | TRBJ1-1 | TRBV9
ASSLGAGNNYGYT | TRBJ1-2 | TRBV5-5
ASSQVVVGTDTQY | TRBJ2-3 | TRBV4-1
ASSTDGFTEAF | TRBJ1-1 | TRBV5-1
SAPDRQGNTEAF | TRBJ1-1 | TRBV20-1
ASSLGQRAADTQY | TRBJ2-3 | TRBV7-9
SANRGQGHTGELF | TRBJ2-2 | TRBV20-1
ASSQSRDGEQF | TRBJ2-1 | TRBV7-2
SVEAVIGGETQY | TRBJ2-5 | TRBV29-1
ASRALAGGPLADTQY | TRBJ2-3 | TRBV2
ASSQGYWETQY | TRBJ2-5 | TRBV7-2
ASWDRSSYNEQF | TRBJ2-1 | TRBV12-3/TRBV12-4
ASSFRGRLSTDTQY | TRBJ2-3 | TRBV12-3/TRBV12-4
ASSLETGNYNEQF | TRBJ2-1 | TRBV5-1
ASSLGINNEQF | TRBJ2-1 | TRBV7-7
ASSRPLNNEQF | TRBJ2-1 | TRBV5-1
ATTSGGAEETQY | TRBJ2-5 | TRBV5-1
ASSLQGQASDEQY | TRBJ2-7 | TRBV5-1
SARTGETQY | TRBJ2-5 | TRBV20-1
ASSFDTSGANVLT | TRBJ2-6 | TRBV12-3/TRBV12-4
ASRHYPPRGDTQY | TRBJ2-3 | TRBV7-9
SARTGYGYT | TRBJ1-2 | TRBV20-1
ASSSRAGGELF | TRBJ2-2 | TRBV3-1
ASSQMTGFAEAF | TRBJ1-1 | TRBV4-1
ASSFSEGSEAF | TRBJ1-1 | TRBV5-5
AISTRTEGSDTQY | TRBJ2-3 | TRBV10-3
SVEASSETQY | TRBJ2-5 | TRBV29-1
ASSVEAITDTQY | TRBJ2-3 | TRBV2
ASTAVRGQGYNEQF | TRBJ2-1 | TRBV5-1
ASSRTRGGGGVGYT | TRBJ1-2 | TRBV7-9
ASSHRVSSYNEQF | TRBJ2-1 | TRBV13
ASSLLAGEGELF | TRBJ2-2 | TRBV12-3/TRBV12-4
ASSETRLGWAYNEQF | TRBJ2-1 | TRBV7-9
ASSYRAQRNTGELF | TRBJ2-2 | TRBV6-2/TRBV6-3
ASSSRGTEDTQY | TRBJ2-3 | TRBV12-3/TRBV12-4
ASSLAGNTIY | TRBJ1-3 | TRBV11-2
ASDRGLAGNEQF | TRBJ2-1 | TRBV5-1
ASSDLGGTTEAF | TRBJ1-1 | TRBV25-1
ASSPLRGAVYEQY | TRBJ2-7 | TRBV19
ASSLRLGGSSPLH | TRBJ1-6 | TRBV27
ASRAVGYYNEQF | TRBJ2-1 | TRBV2